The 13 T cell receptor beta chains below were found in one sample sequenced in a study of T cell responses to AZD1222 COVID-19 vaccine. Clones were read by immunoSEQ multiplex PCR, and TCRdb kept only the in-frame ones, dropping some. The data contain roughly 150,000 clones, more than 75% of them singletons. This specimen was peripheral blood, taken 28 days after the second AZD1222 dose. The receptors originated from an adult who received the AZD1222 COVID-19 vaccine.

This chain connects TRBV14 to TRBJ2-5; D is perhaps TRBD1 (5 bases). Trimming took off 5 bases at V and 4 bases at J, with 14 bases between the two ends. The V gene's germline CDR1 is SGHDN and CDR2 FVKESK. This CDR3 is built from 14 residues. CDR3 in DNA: TGTGCCAGCAGCATAAGGGGATCGGGAGAGACCCAGTACTTC. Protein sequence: CASSIRGSGETQYF. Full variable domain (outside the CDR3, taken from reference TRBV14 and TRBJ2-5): EAGVTQFPSHSVIEKGQTVTLRCDPISGHDNLYWYRRVMGKEIKFLLHFVKESKQDESGMPNNRFLAERTGGTYSTLKVQPAELEDSGVYFCASSIRGSGETQYFGPGTRLLVL.

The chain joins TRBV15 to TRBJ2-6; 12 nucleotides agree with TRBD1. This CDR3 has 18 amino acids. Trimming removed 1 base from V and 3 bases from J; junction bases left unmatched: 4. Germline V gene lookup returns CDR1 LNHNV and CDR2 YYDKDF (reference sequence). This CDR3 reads CATSRAGQGAYGANVLTF. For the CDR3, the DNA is TGTGCCACCAGCAGAGCGGGACAGGGGGCTTATGGGGCCAACGTCCTGACTTTC.

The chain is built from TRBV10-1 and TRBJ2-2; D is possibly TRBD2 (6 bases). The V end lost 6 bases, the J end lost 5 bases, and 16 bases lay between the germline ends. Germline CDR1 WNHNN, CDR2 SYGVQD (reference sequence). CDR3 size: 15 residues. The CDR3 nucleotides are TGCGCCAGCAGCGAAGGAGGGCGACGGACCGGGGAGCTGTTTTTT. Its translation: CASSEGGRRTGELFF.

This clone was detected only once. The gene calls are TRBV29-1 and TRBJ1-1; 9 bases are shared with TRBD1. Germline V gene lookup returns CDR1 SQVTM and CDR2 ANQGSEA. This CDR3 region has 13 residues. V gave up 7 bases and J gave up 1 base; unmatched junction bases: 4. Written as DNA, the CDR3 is TGCAGCGCAGGACAGGGGAAGAACACTGAAGCTTTCTTT. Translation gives CSAGQGKNTEAFF.

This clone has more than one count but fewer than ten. CDR3 region: CASSLQRGLNYEQYF. As DNA, the CDR3 is TGTGCCAGCAGCTTACAGCGGGGGCTGAACTACGAGCAGTACTTC. V gene TRBV7-2 combines with J gene TRBJ2-7, with TRBD2 matching over 8 bases. The CDR3 is 15 amino acids. V was pared by 2 bases and J by 3 bases, with 6 bases of the junction left unmatched. CDR1 is SGHTA and CDR2 is FQGNSA in the germline V gene. The full variable domain, its missing parts supplied by reference TRBV7-2 and TRBJ2-7, is GAGVSQSPSNKVTEKGKDVELRCDPISGHTALYWYRQSLGQGLEFLIYFQGNSAPDKSGLPSDRFSAERTGGSVSTLTIQRTQQEDSAVYLCASSLQRGLNYEQYFGPGTRLTVT.

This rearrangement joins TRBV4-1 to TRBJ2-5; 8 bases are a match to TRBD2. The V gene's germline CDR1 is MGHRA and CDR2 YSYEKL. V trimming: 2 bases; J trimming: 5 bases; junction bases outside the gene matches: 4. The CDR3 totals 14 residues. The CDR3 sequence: CASSQPSGSETQYF. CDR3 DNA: TGCGCCAGCAGCCAACCCAGCGGGAGTGAGACCCAGTACTTC.

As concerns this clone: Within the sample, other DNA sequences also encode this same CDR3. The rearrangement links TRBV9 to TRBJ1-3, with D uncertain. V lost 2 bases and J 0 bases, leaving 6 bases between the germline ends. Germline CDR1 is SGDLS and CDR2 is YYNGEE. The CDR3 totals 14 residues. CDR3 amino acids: CASSVQSSGNTIYF. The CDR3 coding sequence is TGTGCCAGCAGCGTCCAGAGCTCTGGAAACACCATATATTTT.

The CDR3 sequence is CASRTGYNNEQFF. The CDR3 coding sequence is TGCGCCAGCCGGACAGGGTATAACAATGAGCAGTTCTTC. The V call is TRBV5-1, the J call TRBJ2-1, with 8 bases identical to TRBD1. Trimming cost V 7 bases and J 5 bases; bases outside gene matches: 5. CDR3 length equals 13 residues. The germline V gene has CDR1 SGHRS and CDR2 YFSETQ.

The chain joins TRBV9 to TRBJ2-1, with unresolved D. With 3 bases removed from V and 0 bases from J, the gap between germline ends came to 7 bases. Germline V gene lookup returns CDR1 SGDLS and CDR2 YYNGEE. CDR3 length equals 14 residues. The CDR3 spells CASSGDTSYNEQFF. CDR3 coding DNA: TGTGCCAGCAGCGGAGACACCTCCTACAATGAGCAGTTCTTC.

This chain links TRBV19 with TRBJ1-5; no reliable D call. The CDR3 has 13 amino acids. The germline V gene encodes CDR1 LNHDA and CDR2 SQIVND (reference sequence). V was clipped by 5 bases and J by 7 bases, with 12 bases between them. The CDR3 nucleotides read TGTGCCAGTAGTCTAAAGGGCACCCAGCCCCAGCATTTT. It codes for CASSLKGTQPQHF.

The DNA of the CDR3 is TGTGCCAGCGGGACAGGGAATTTCAATGAGCAGTTCTTC. Protein sequence: CASGTGNFNEQFF. The chain carries TRBV6-4 and TRBJ2-1; 9 bases fit TRBD1. Germline V lookup: CDR1 MRHNA, CDR2 SNTAGT. With 8 bases clipped from V and 6 bases from J, the junction kept 5 bases outside the gene matches. CDR3 length: 13 residues.

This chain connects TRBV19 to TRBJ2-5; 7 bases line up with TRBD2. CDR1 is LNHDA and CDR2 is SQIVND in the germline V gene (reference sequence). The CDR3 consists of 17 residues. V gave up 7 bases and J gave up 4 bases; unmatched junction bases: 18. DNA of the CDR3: TGTGCCAGTAATGAATGGACTAGTTGGCAGCTCGGAGAGACCCAGTACTTC. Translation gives CASNEWTSWQLGETQYF. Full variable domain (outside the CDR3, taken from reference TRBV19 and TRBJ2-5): DGGITQSPKYLFRKEGQNVTLSCEQNLNHDAMYWYRQDPGQGLRLIYYSQIVNDFQKGDIAEGYSVSREKKESFPLTVTSAQKNPTAFYLCASNEWTSWQLGETQYFGPGTRLLVL.

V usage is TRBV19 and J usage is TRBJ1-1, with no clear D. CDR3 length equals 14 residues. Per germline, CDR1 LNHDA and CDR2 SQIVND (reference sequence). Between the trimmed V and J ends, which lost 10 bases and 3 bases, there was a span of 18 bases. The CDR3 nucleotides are TGTGCCACCAAAACCTTGGACGGCCACACTGAAGCTTTCTTT. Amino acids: CATKTLDGHTEAFF.